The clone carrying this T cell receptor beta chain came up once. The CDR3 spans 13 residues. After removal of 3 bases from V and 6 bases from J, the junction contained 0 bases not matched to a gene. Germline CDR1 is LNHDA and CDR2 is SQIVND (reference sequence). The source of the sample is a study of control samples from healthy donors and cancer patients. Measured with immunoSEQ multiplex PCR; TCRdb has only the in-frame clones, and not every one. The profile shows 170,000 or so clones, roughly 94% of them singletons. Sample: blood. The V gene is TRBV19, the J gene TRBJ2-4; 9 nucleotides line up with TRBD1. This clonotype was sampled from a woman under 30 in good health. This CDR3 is CASSMDRGNIQYF. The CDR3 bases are TGTGCCAGTAGTATGGACAGGGGAAACATTCAGTACTTC.